A single count supports the clone carrying this T cell receptor (beta chain). These data come from a study of shared T cell receptors in the human thymus. Clones were read by immunoSEQ multiplex PCR, and TCRdb kept only the in-frame ones, dropping some. The table shows roughly 660,000 clones, with roughly 90% occurring only once. V shed 7 bases and J shed 0 bases, with 16 bases lying between them. In germline, CDR1 is MNHEY, CDR2 SVGAGI. This CDR3 is built from 15 residues. The data also belong to a second study, concerning human thymus T cells. From that report: Thymus specimens were resections from corrective heart surgery.

The gene calls are TRBV6-5 and TRBJ2-7; possibly TRBD2 for D (5 bases). This receptor was obtained from a boy in the first two years of life with a congenital heart defect. Sequencing was carried out using thymocytes. DNA for the CDR3: TGTGCCAGCACGGGCACTGGGCTAGCCTCCTACGAGCAGTACTTC. Its translation: CASTGTGLASYEQYF.